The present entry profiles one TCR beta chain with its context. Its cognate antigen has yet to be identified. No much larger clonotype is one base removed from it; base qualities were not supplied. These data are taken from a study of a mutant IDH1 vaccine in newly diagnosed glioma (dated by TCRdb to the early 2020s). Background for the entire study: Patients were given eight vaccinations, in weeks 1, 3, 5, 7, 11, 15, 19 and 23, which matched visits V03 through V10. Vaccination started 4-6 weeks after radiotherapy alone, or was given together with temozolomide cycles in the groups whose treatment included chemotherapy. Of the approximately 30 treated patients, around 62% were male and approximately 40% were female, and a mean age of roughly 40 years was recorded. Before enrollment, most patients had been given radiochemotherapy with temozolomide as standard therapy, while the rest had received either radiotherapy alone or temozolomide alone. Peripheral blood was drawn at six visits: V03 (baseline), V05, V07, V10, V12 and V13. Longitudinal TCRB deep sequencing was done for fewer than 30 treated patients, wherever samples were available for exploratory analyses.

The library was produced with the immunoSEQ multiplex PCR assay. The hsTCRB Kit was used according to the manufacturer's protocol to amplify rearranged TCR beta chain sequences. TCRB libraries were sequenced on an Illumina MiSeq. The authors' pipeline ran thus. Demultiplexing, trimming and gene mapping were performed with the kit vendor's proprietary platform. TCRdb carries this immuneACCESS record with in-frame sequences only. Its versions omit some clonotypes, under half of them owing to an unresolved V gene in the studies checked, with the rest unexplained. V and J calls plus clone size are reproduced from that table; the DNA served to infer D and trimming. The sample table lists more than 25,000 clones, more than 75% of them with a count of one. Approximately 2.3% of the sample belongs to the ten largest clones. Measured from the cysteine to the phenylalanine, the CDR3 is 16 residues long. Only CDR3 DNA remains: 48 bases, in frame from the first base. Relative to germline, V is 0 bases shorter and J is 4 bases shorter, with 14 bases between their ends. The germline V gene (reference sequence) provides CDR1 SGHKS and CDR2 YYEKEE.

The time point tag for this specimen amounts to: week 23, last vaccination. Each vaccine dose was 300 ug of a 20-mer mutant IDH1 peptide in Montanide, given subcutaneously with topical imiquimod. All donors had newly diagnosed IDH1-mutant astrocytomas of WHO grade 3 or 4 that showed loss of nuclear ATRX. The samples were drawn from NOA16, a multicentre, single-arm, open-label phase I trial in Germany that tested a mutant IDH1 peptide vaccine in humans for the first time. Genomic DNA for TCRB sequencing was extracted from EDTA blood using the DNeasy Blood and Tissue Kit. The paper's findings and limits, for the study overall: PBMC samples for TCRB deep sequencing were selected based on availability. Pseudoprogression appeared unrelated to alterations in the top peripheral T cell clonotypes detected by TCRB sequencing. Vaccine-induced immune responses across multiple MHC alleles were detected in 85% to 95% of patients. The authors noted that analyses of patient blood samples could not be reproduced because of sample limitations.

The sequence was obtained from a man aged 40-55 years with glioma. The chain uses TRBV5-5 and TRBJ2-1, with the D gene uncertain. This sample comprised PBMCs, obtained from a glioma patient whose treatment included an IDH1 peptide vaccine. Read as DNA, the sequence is TGTGCCAGCAGCTTGGAGGCAGAAGCTACATACAATGAGCAGTTCTTC. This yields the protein CASSLEAEATYNEQFF.